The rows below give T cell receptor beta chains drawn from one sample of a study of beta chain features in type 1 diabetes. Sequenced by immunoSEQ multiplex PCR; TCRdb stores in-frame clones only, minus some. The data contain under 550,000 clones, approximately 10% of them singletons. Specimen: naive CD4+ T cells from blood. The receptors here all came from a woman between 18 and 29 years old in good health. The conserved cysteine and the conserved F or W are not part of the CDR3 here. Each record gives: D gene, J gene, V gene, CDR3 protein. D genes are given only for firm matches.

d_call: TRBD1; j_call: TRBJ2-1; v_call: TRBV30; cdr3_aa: ARNRGGTKQF
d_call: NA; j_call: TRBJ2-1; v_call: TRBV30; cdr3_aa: AWSEGKVPSSYNEQF
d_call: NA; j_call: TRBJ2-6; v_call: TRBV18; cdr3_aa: ASSPVDSSGANVLT
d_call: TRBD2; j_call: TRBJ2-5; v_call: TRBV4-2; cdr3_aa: ASSPGTSGIGGETQY
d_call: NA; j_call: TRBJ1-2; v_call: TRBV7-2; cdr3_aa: ASSLYGHGYT
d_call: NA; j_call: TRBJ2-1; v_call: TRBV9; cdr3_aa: ASSVGTAVSLNEQF
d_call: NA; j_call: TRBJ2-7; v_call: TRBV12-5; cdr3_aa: ASGSKRSPYEQY
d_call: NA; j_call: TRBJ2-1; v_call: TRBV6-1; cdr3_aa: ASSEASIYNEQF
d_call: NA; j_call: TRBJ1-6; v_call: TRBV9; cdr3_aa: ASSPSYVRVSSPLH
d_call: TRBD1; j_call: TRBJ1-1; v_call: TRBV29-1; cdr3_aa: SARRTGERAF
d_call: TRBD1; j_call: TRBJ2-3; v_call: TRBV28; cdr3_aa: ASSWDRGVGPQY
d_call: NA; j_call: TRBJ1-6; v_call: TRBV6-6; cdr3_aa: ASRSQGDNSPLH
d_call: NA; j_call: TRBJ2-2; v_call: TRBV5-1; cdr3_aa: ASSLVREATGELF
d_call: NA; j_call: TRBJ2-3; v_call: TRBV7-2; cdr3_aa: ASSVTTVGADTQY
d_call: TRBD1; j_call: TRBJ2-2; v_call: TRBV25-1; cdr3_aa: ASSDARGRSGELF
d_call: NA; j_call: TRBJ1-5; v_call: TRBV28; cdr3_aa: ASRAGGTSNQPQH
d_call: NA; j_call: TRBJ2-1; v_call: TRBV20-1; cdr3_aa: SAPGFNEQF
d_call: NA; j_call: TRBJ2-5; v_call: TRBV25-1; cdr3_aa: ASSEGLVGLAQETQY
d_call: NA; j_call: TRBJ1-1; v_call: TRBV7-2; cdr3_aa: ASSLGAGWNTEAF
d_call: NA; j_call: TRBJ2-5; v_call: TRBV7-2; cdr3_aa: ASSFSRETQY
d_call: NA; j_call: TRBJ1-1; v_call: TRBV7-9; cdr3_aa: ASSRMSTEAF